This T cell receptor beta chain was captured by sequencing in a study of CD8+CD57+ T cells in acquired aplastic anemia. Genomic DNA, the template, was used for profiling of the TCR beta VDJ and CDR3. In TCRdb, the reads were re-called with MiXCR into one record per CDR3 protein. The sample yields about 240,000 distinct CDR3 sequences, around half seen once. The CDR3 totals 14 residues. Germline CDR1 SGHNT, CDR2 YENEEA. V was pared by 5 bases and J by 6 bases, with 14 bases between. This clonotype was detected many times. Antigen specificity is unknown. Sequencing was done on patients that had shown CD8+CD57+ cell expansion by flow cytometry. Findings of the study overall: Both patients and controls carried the same twenty-nine CD8+ CDR3 sequences.

The material sequenced was sorted CD4+, CD8+, or CD8+CD57+ T cells (not recorded which) from PBMCs. The chain employs TRBV11-3 and TRBJ2-1; a weak D match, TRBD1 (6 bases). This receptor was identified in a human donor with aplastic anemia. In DNA form, the CDR3 reads TGTGCCAGCAGCGCCCTGGGCAGGGGCAATGAGCAGTTCTTC. Residues: CASSALGRGNEQFF.